The sequence of this T cell receptor beta chain was determined in a study of blood T cell repertoires in COVID-19. TCRdb keeps only in-frame clones here, not all; method: immunoSEQ multiplex PCR. This table holds approximately 50,000 clones, 85% to 90% found once. This CDR3 is 14 amino acids long. Germline assignment: CDR1 LNHDA and CDR2 SQIVND (reference sequence). Trimming removed 3 bases from V and 9 bases from J; junction bases left unmatched: 8. The clonotype comes from a man aged 50-60 years with acute or convalescent COVID-19. The chain recombines TRBV19 with TRBJ2-1; 7 bases fit TRBD1. The sequenced material came from peripheral blood. The CDR3 DNA sequence: TGTGCCAGTAGTATTTTGCCGACAGGGAGTGAGCAGTTCTTC. This codes for CASSILPTGSEQFF.